This TCR beta chain was obtained from a study of T cells in Graves' hyperthyroidism and ophthalmopathy (dated by TCRdb to 2018 to 2020). Background on the whole study: Peripheral blood samples were taken at initial diagnosis, before any treatment was given. To identify distinguishing TCR V-J signatures, a discovery cohort of around 100 patients was used, comprising 43 with Graves' ophthalmopathy and 57 with stable Graves' hyperthyroidism. Prospective prediction of ophthalmopathy was tested in an independent validation cohort of 18 to 20 hyperthyroidism patients and approximately 17 patients who later progressed to ophthalmopathy. The roughly 100 discovery patients were divided at random into training and test sets in a 7:3 ratio. The study also compared thyroid tissue and blood T-cell repertoires from several Graves' hyperthyroidism patients. Following sampling, methimazole starting at 30 mg daily was given to hyperthyroidism patients, and high-dose intravenous methylprednisolone was given to ophthalmopathy patients. The paper describes TCR Vbeta CDR3 sequencing of some 130 peripheral blood samples, made up of about 40 ophthalmopathy patients, roughly 80 hyperthyroidism patients and some 17 progressor patients.

Moderately to severely active disease, a Clinical Activity Score of at least 3, a NOSPECS grade of at least 4, and a duration under 3 months were present in ophthalmopathy patients. Any patient with an uncontrolled infection, another autoimmune disease, pregnancy or lactation was excluded. Clinical symptoms, serum thyroxine and TRAb, thyroid ultrasound, and orbital computed tomography formed the basis for the diagnoses. Ficoll-Paque density gradient centrifugation was used to isolate PBMCs from 8.5 to 10 ml of fresh peripheral blood. Total RNA was extracted with Trizol reagent, and quality was checked on an Agilent 2100 Bioanalyzer. What the work shows at the level of the full study, not this receptor alone: In cross-validation, a model built on a 13 V-J signature told ophthalmopathy apart from stable hyperthyroidism with 87.88% sensitivity and roughly 82% specificity, and in testing the same model reached 80%/75%. Sample size was not statistically predetermined, and blinding of investigators to group allocation was not performed. Most expanded thyroid clonotypes (frequency above 0.001) were also detected in blood, a finding suggesting that blood repertoires may reflect thyroid immune responses. In validation, the model predicted progression to ophthalmopathy a median of around 6.5 months before onset, with around 70% sensitivity and 72.22% specificity.

Amplification of TCR beta CDR3 regions was carried out from RNA transcripts. A first-round RT-PCR of the TCR CDR3 used the HTBI primer set with the Qiagen OneStep RT-PCR kit. Libraries were constructed in a second round of multiplex PCR, after which size selection and purification were performed. Paired-end sequencing of the libraries was performed with 100 bp reads on an Illumina HiSeq2000. As for how the authors treated the data: SOAPnuke was used to process the raw data, throwing out any read that contained adapters or uncalled bases, had a mean Phred below 15, or lacked an exact constant-primer or identifier match. COPE v1.2.5 was used to merge high-quality paired reads, and clonotypes were defined as unique nucleotide sequences. MiTCR v1.1 was used to align the clonotypes against IMGT TRBV, TRBD and TRBJ reference segments. Only V-J combinations with frequency above 0.0001, covering 99% to 99.2% of repertoires, were analysed. The TCS score was defined as F50 (clonal expansion) divided by E x V (chaos), with BLOSUM62-based TCRdist calculated between CDR3 peptides within each V-J. Welch's t-statistics and random forest reduced around 550 V-J features to roughly 13, which were used in a naive Bayes classifier (R e1071). TCRdb reprocessed the public reads (quality trimming at Q25 with fastp, clone calling with MiXCR) and kept in-frame beta chains. Each entry is one CDR3 protein sequence, shown with its most common DNA and genes. It is TCRdb's table, rather than the study itself, that gives the V and J calls and clone size. This sample is represented by about 610,000 distinct CDR3 sequences; roughly 16% of them were singletons. The ten biggest clones cover 3% to 4% of the sample.

This clonotype was picked up a small number of times. Its antigen is unknown. This may stem from a read error, because a much larger clone lies one nucleotide away. The CDR3 has 13 amino acids, counting the end cysteine and phenylalanine. Only CDR3 DNA remains: 39 bases, in frame from the first base. In the germline V gene, CDR1 corresponds to SGHAT and CDR2 to FQNNGV. The sequence derives from a woman between 35 and 50 years old with Graves' ophthalmopathy. Sequencing input: blood. The chain was built from TRBV11-2 and TRBJ2-1; the D gene assignment is ambiguous. The DNA sequence is given as TGTGCCAGCAGCTTAGAACGATTAAATGAGCAGCTCTTC. It is translated as CASSLERLNEQLF.